These 21 T cell receptor beta chains were sequenced from one sample in a study of post-analysis software for immune sequencing data (dated by TCRdb to the mid-2010s). Study-wide findings and limitations: Patients showed significantly higher frequencies than controls for about 5 TRBV segments, among them TRBV5-6, TRBV5-1 and TRBV20-1.

The method behind the library was PCR. Sequenced using an Illumina HiSeq 2500. To reduce PCR and sequencing biases, unique molecular identifiers were incorporated into the TCR beta cDNA libraries. Through fastp at Q25 and MiXCR, TCRdb rebuilt clones from the public reads, retaining in-frame beta chains. Rows are combined by CDR3 protein, so each entry shows the most common genes and DNA. The sample table lists about 620,000 distinct CDR3 sequences, 44% of them with a count of one. 1.7% of the sample is held by the ten biggest clonotypes. Their specific antigens are unknown. Sequencing was done on a sample of blood. The receptors stem from a girl aged 10 to 17 with multiple sclerosis.

The sample holds many counts of this clonotype. J is TRBJ2-7 and V is TRBV6-5; 8 bases match TRBD1. The germline CDR1 and CDR2 sequences are MNHEY and SVGAGI. The ends lost 6 bases at V and 6 bases at J; junction bases unmatched: 10. This CDR3 has 14 residues. CDR3: CASSYRGLSVEQYF. CDR3 coding DNA: TGTGCCAGCAGCTACAGGGGGTTATCAGTCGAGCAGTACTTC.

This clonotype was counted only a few times. The chain is built from TRBV30 and TRBJ2-3; 9 bases map to TRBD2. Trimming cost V 5 bases and J 9 bases; bases outside gene matches: 9. This CDR3 is 13 amino acids long. Germline CDR1 and CDR2: GTSNPN and SVGIG (reference sequence). Here the CDR3 DNA reads TGTGCCTGGGACCGCGGGGGGGCCCAGACGCAGTATTTT. Protein product: CAWDRGGAQTQYF. The full variable domain, in which reference TRBV30 and TRBJ2-3 provide the parts outside the CDR3, is SQTIHQWPATLVQPVGSPLSLECTVEGTSNPNLYWYRQAAGRGLQLLFYSVGIGQISSEVPQNLSASRPQDRQFILSSKKLLLSDSGFYLCAWDRGGAQTQYFGPGTRLTVL.

As DNA, the CDR3 is TGTGCCAGCAGCCAAGACGGGGCGAGGGGCTACACCTTC. Amino acids: CASSQDGARGYTF. This rearrangement joins TRBV3-1 to TRBJ1-2; TRBD1 might be the D (5 bases). CDR3 size: 13 residues. The V end was cut by 0 bases, the J end by 8 bases, with 10 bases between. Looked up from germline, CDR1 is LGHDT and CDR2 is YNNKEL (reference sequence).

The genes are TRBV6-1 and TRBJ2-3; 8 bases match TRBD2. This CDR3 contains 17 residues. The germline V gene encodes CDR1 MNHNS and CDR2 SASEGT. The junction had 14 bases not matched to a gene; V was cut back by 8 bases and J by 1 base. CDR3 region: CASEGSVREGGTDTQYF. CDR3 DNA: TGTGCCAGCGAGGGGTCGGTCCGGGAGGGAGGCACAGATACGCAGTATTTT.

The rearrangement links TRBV20-1 to TRBJ2-5, with 9 nucleotides matching TRBD1. CDR1 DFQATT and CDR2 SNEGSKA come from the germline V gene (reference sequence). V lost 0 bases to trimming and J lost 5 bases; unmatched junction nucleotides: 7. The CDR3 is 15 residues long. Written as DNA, the CDR3 is TGCAGTGCTAGAGAATCACAGGGGGCCGGGGAGACCCAGTACTTC. It specifies CSARESQGAGETQYF.

To note about this clonotype: A read error may account for a junction end that differs from germline. V usage is TRBV6-6 and J usage is TRBJ1-1; D uncertain. Germline CDR1 reads MNHNY; CDR2 reads SVGAGI (reference sequence). This CDR3 spans 11 amino acids. The CDR3 nucleotides read TGTACCAGCGTATTGAACACTGAAGCTTTCTTT. Translation gives CTSVLNTEAFF.

This chain connects TRBV6-2 or TRBV6-3 to TRBJ2-1, with 8 bases that match TRBD2. With V trimmed by 8 bases and J by 3 bases, 9 bases remained unmatched. Germline CDR1 is MNHEY and CDR2 is SVGEGT. This CDR3 has 15 amino acids. The CDR3 DNA is TGTGCCAGCCTGCGCGGGGGGCGAAACTACAATGAGCAGTTCTTC. Amino acid sequence: CASLRGGRNYNEQFF.

V usage is TRBV5-6 and J usage is TRBJ1-2; D uncertain. Trimming stripped 1 base from V and 5 bases from J, with 18 bases between. The CDR3 spans 16 residues. In germline, CDR1 is SGHDT, CDR2 YYEEEE. CDR3 nucleotide sequence: TGTGCCAGCAGCTTGAGAGCAGCCACGGTTTCTTATGGCTACACCTTC. As protein: CASSLRAATVSYGYTF.

This clonotype came up once. This rearrangement joins TRBV29-1 to TRBJ2-7; D may be TRBD1 (7 bases). The CDR3 consists of 14 residues. The V end was cut by 0 bases, the J end by 7 bases, with 16 bases between. CDR1 and CDR2 (germline): SQVTM, ANQGSEA. CDR3 sequence reads: CSVEDGFRGREQYF. CDR3 in DNA: TGCAGCGTTGAAGACGGTTTCAGGGGGAGGGAGCAGTACTTC.

The chain has TRBV28 and TRBJ2-3; D unresolved. CDR3 length: 12 residues. V lost 4 bases and J 6 bases, leaving 8 bases between the germline ends. Germline CDR1 MDHEN, CDR2 SYDVKM. CDR3 nucleotides: TGTGCCAGCAGTTCCCTTGAGGATACGCAGTATTTT. This translates into CASSSLEDTQYF.

The rearrangement links TRBV20-1 to TRBJ1-2; TRBD1 is a possible D gene (5 bases). Between the trimmed V and J ends, which lost 6 bases and 3 bases, there was a span of 26 bases. The CDR3 contains 17 residues. Germline V gene sequence: CDR1 DFQATT, CDR2 SNEGSKA (reference sequence). CDR3 nucleotides: TGCAGTGCCCCGACGACAGAGGGCTTTGGGAGCGACTATGGCTACACCTTC. Translation gives CSAPTTEGFGSDYGYTF.

The chain is built from TRBV20-1 and TRBJ2-7, with TRBD1 as a possible D gene (7 bases). The CDR3 has 15 amino acids. Germline loops: CDR1 DFQATT, CDR2 SNEGSKA (reference sequence). Trimming stripped 0 bases from V and 4 bases from J, with 16 bases between. In DNA, the CDR3 is TGCAGTGCTAGAGATCAATCCAGGGGGGTGTACGAGCAGTACTTC. It specifies CSARDQSRGVYEQYF.

The rearrangement joins TRBV12-3 or TRBV12-4 to TRBJ1-5; D remains ambiguous. V was shortened by 4 bases and J by 7 bases, with 17 bases between the two germline ends. CDR3 length: 15 amino acids. The CDR3 coding sequence is TGTGCCAGCAGTTCCTCGGAGGGCCCAAGGCAGCCCCAGCATTTT. Protein sequence: CASSSSEGPRQPQHF.

V is TRBV6-1 and J is TRBJ1-2; D gene ambiguous. Trimming removed 8 bases from V and 0 bases from J, with 13 bases in between. This CDR3 has 14 amino acids. CDR1 and CDR2 (germline): MNHNS, SASEGT. The CDR3 loop reads CASREGPANYGYTF. The CDR3 nucleotides are TGTGCCAGCCGGGAGGGTCCGGCTAACTATGGCTACACCTTC.

V and J are TRBV7-2 and TRBJ1-1; possible D gene TRBD1, 6 bases. This CDR3 comprises 15 residues. CDR1 and CDR2 (germline): SGHTA, FQGNSA. Trimming stripped 2 bases from V and 4 bases from J, with 14 bases between. CDR3 coding DNA: TGTGCCAGCAGCTTACGGCGGGGGGCGGGCACTGAAGCTTTCTTT. Its translation is CASSLRRGAGTEAFF.

This chain uses TRBV12-3 or TRBV12-4 with TRBJ2-5, with D hard to call. The CDR3 loop spans 12 amino acids. V was shortened by 5 bases and J by 11 bases, with 15 bases between the two germline ends. CDR3 sequence reads: CASSPPVGVQYF. In DNA, the CDR3 is TGTGCCAGCAGTCCACCGGTGGGCGTGCAGTACTTC.

As to this clonotype: The junction does not match germline at one end; this may be a read error. CDR3 loop: CASSLEVDEQFF. For the CDR3, the DNA is TGTGCCAGCAGCTTGGAGGTTGATGAGCAGTTCTTC. The chain joins TRBV5-1 to TRBJ2-1; a weak D match, TRBD2 (5 bases). The CDR3 covers 12 residues. Germline values: CDR1 SGHRS, CDR2 YFSETQ.

This chain connects TRBV20-1 to TRBJ2-5; 11 positions match TRBD1. Trimming cost V 4 bases and J 1 base; bases outside gene matches: 2. The CDR3 has 14 residues. Germline-derived CDR1 and CDR2 are DFQATT and SNEGSKA (reference sequence). The CDR3 sequence: CSATGTGGQETQYF. CDR3 bases: TGCAGTGCTACCGGGACAGGGGGCCAAGAGACCCAGTACTTC.

The chain joins TRBV12-3 or TRBV12-4 to TRBJ2-5; a possible D gene is TRBD1 (6 bases). The CDR3 contains 14 residues. V was clipped by 5 bases and J by 1 base, with 11 bases between them. CDR3: CASSRTDSQETQYF. The DNA for the CDR3 is TGTGCCAGCAGTCGGACAGATTCCCAAGAGACCCAGTACTTC.

In its sample, this clonotype was seen a few times. The chain recombines TRBV5-6 with TRBJ2-7, with TRBD1 as a possible D gene (5 bases). The CDR3 is 16 amino acids. Trimming pared 0 bases from V and 3 bases from J, leaving 16 bases between. CDR1 is SGHDT, CDR2 YYEEEE, per germline. The CDR3 spells CASSLAHRGSSYEQYF. For the CDR3, the DNA is TGTGCCAGCAGCTTGGCACATAGGGGATCAAGCTACGAGCAGTACTTC.

This clonotype is a singleton in its sample. The chain employs TRBV6-6 and TRBJ2-5; D gene ambiguous. The CDR3 contains 13 residues. The ends were cut back, 2 bases at V and 1 base at J, with 5 bases in the middle. The germline CDR1 and CDR2 sequences are MNHNY and SVGAGI (reference sequence). The CDR3 region is CASSYVSQETQYF. CDR3 DNA: TGTGCCAGCAGTTACGTCTCCCAAGAGACCCAGTACTTC.